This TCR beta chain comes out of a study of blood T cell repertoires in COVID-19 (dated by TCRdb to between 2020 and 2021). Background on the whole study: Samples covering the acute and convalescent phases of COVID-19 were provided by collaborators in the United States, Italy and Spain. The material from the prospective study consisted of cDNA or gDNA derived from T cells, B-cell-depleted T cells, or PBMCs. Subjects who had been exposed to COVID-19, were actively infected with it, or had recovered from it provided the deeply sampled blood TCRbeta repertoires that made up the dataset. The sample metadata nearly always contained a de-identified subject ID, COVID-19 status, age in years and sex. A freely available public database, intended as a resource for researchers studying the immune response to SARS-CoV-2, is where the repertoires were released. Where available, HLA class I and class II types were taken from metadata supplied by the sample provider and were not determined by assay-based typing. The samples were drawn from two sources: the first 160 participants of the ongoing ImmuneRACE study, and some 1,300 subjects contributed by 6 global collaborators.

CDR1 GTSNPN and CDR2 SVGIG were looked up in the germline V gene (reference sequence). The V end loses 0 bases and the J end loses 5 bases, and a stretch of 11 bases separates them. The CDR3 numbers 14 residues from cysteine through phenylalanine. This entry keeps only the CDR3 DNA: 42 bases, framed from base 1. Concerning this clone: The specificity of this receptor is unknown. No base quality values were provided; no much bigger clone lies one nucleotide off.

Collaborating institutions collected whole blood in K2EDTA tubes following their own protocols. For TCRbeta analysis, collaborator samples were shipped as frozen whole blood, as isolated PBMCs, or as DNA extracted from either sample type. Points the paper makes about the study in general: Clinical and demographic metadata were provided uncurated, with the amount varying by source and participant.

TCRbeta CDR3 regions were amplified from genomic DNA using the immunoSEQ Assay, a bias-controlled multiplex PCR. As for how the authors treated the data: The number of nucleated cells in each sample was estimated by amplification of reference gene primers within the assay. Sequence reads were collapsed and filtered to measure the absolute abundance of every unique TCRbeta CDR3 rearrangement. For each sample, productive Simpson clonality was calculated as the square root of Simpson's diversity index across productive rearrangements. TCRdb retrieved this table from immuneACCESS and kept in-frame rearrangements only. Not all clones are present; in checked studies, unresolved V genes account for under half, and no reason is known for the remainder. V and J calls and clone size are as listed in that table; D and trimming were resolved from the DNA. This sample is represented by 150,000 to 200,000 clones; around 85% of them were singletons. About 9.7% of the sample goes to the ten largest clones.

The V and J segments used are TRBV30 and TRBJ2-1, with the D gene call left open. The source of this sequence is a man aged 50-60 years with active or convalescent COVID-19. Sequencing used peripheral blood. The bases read TGTGCCTGGAGTGTACTTCCGGTCGACAATGAGCAGTTCTTC. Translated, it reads CAWSVLPVDNEQFF. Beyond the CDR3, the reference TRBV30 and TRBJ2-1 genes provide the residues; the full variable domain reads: SQTIHQWPATLVQPVGSPLSLECTVEGTSNPNLYWYRQAAGRGLQLLFYSVGIGQISSEVPQNLSASRPQDRQFILSSKKLLLSDSGFYLCAWSVLPVDNEQFFGPGTRLTVL.